This TCR beta chain was documented in a study of cytomegalovirus exposure and HLA in healthy donors. Concerning this clone itself: What it recognizes is unknown.

Regarding the study as a whole: The majority of TCR sequences were rare, yet some public TCRs appeared in many donors. Later analysis showed TCR association rates varying by HLA locus, highest for DRB1 and lowest for HLA-C. CMV serostatus stood as the only immune exposure information on hand.

PCR involved 60 Vbeta and 13 Jbeta primers. Assay used: immunoSEQ multiplex PCR; TCRdb lists only in-frame clones, some missing. The sample has some 100,000 clones, 55% to 75% seen once. Trimming removed 2 bases at V and 4 bases at J, with 11 bases between. The CDR3 totals 14 residues. Germline CDR1 is LNHDA and CDR2 is SQIVND (reference sequence). The chain recombines TRBV19 with TRBJ1-2; D is unclear. Sample: PBMCs. The TCR originated in a woman in her 70s in good health and CMV-seropositive. CDR3: CASSINTVVYGYTF. In nucleotides, the CDR3 is TGTGCCAGTAGTATAAACACCGTCGTCTATGGCTACACCTTC.